These 29 T cell receptor beta chains share one sample of origin, sequenced in a study of T cell responses to AZD1222 COVID-19 vaccine. Data came from immunoSEQ multiplex PCR; TCRdb stores just in-frame clones and leaves some out. This sample yields some 70,000 clones, of which 75% to 85% are seen a single time; less than 6.5% belongs to the top ten. The material was peripheral blood, obtained on day 0 of AZD1222 vaccination. All receptors derive from an adult in good health.

This rearrangement joins TRBV7-9 to TRBJ1-1; perhaps TRBD1 as D (5 bases). This CDR3 is 13 amino acids long. Trimming shortened V by 4 bases and J by 7 bases, and 13 bases separated the two germline ends. Germline-derived CDR1 and CDR2 are SEHNR and FQNEAQ (reference sequence). This CDR3 reads CASSSSPGYEAFF. In nucleotides, the CDR3 is TGTGCCAGCAGCTCCTCGCCAGGGTATGAAGCTTTCTTT.

The CDR3 here is CASSQVLYTEAFF. The CDR3 coding sequence is TGTGCCAGCAGCCAAGTCCTTTACACTGAAGCTTTCTTT. This sequence joins TRBV3-1 (or the pseudogene TRBV3-2) and TRBJ1-1; D is undetermined. CDR3 length equals 13 residues. Germline lookup yields CDR1 LGHDT and CDR2 YNNKEL (reference sequence). Trimming took 1 base from V and 3 from J, leaving 6 bases between them.

This sequence joins TRBV15 and TRBJ2-2; 9 bases line up with TRBD2. Germline V gene sequence: CDR1 LNHNV, CDR2 YYDKDF (reference sequence). V trimming: 6 bases; J trimming: 4 bases; junction bases outside the gene matches: 3. The CDR3 length is 14 residues. CDR3 region: CATREAGGTGELFF. The CDR3 coding sequence is TGTGCCACCAGGGAAGCGGGGGGCACCGGGGAGCTGTTTTTT.

The chain couples TRBV4-2 to TRBJ2-2; 9 bases match TRBD2. The germline gives CDR1 LGHNA, CDR2 YNFKEQ. CDR3 length: 18 amino acids. Trimming removed 0 bases from V and 2 bases from J; junction bases left unmatched: 7. This CDR3 is CASSQELGAGGNTGELFF. CDR3 DNA sequence: TGTGCCAGCAGCCAAGAACTTGGAGCGGGGGGAAACACCGGGGAGCTGTTTTTT.

This clone was counted once. The chain is built from TRBV19 and TRBJ2-7, with 9 nucleotides matching TRBD1. Germline V gene data show CDR1 as LNHDA and CDR2 as SQIVND (reference sequence). V trimming: 4 bases; J trimming: 4 bases; junction bases outside the gene matches: 11. This CDR3 has 16 amino acids. The CDR3 loop is CASSKIMGTGTYEQYF. Here the CDR3 DNA reads TGTGCCAGTAGTAAAATAATGGGGACAGGGACTTACGAGCAGTACTTC.

The chain is built from TRBV4-3 and TRBJ1-1; 9 bases fit TRBD1. This CDR3 has 15 residues. The J segment lost 6 bases and the V segment lost 5 bases, leaving 10 bases of the junction unmatched. Germline CDR1 reads LGHNA; CDR2 reads YSLEER. The CDR3 nucleotides read TGCGCCAGCAGCTTCCGGACAGGGGAAATTGCTGAAGCTTTCTTT. It encodes CASSFRTGEIAEAFF.

The chain employs TRBV29-1 and TRBJ1-1, with unresolved D. The ends were cut back, 8 bases at V and 0 bases at J, with 10 bases in the middle. CDR1 and CDR2 from the germline V gene are SQVTM and ANQGSEA. The CDR3 covers 12 residues. CDR3 nucleotide sequence: TGCAGCAACTCAGAGATGAACACTGAAGCTTTCTTT. Its translation is CSNSEMNTEAFF.

The V gene is TRBV10-3, the J gene TRBJ2-1; 9 bases line up with TRBD2. Germline V gene sequence: CDR1 ENHRY, CDR2 SYGVKD. This CDR3 is built from 16 residues. V was pared by 11 bases and J by 4 bases, with 15 bases of the junction left unmatched. DNA for the CDR3: TGTGCCTCCCAGAGGGGGGCTAGCGGGGAGTACAATGAGCAGTTCTTC. Translation gives CASQRGASGEYNEQFF.

Only one count was recorded for this clone. The gene calls are TRBV24-1 and TRBJ2-2; 9 positions agree with TRBD1. With 3 bases clipped from V and 3 bases from J, the junction kept 4 bases outside the gene matches. Germline CDR1 reads KGHDR; CDR2 reads SFDVKD. CDR3 length: 16 residues. The chain's CDR3 is CATSDGRQGDTGELFF. The CDR3 DNA sequence: TGTGCCACCAGTGATGGAAGACAGGGGGACACCGGGGAGCTGTTTTTT.

V and J are TRBV28 and TRBJ2-3; possibly TRBD2 for D (6 bases). The CDR3 runs 14 residues. CDR1 MDHEN and CDR2 SYDVKM come from the germline V gene. Trimming stripped 4 bases from V and 3 bases from J, with 11 bases between. The CDR3 nucleotides read TGTGCCAGCAGTTCCCTGGGGAGGACAGATACGCAGTATTTT. This gives the protein CASSSLGRTDTQYF.

The chain combines TRBV2 with TRBJ2-3; D gene unclear. Trimming stripped 4 bases from V and 1 base from J, with 9 bases between. The CDR3 length is 14 residues. The germline CDR1 and CDR2 sequences are SNHLY and FYNNEI. CDR3 sequence reads: CASSGWQGTDTQYF. The CDR3 DNA reads as TGTGCCAGCAGTGGATGGCAGGGCACAGATACGCAGTATTTT.

The chain combines TRBV28 with TRBJ1-5; possibly TRBD1 for D (5 bases). CDR3 size: 18 residues. Germline CDR1 reads MDHEN; CDR2 reads SYDVKM. The germline V and J ends were trimmed by 2 bases and 0 bases, with 17 bases remaining between them. CDR3 protein: CASSLPGTTIYSNQPQHF. The CDR3 DNA reads TGTGCCAGCAGTTTACCCGGGACCACGATATATAGCAATCAGCCCCAGCATTTT.

The chain uses TRBV2 and TRBJ2-1; 10 bases agree with TRBD2. The J segment lost 2 bases and the V segment lost 4 bases, leaving 2 bases of the junction unmatched. The CDR3 loop spans 15 amino acids. Looked up from germline, CDR1 is SNHLY and CDR2 is FYNNEI. CDR3 DNA sequence: TGTGCCAGCAGTGTTCTAGCGGGGGCCTACAATGAGCAGTTCTTC. Protein: CASSVLAGAYNEQFF. Full variable domain (rest looked up from reference TRBV2 and TRBJ2-1): EPEVTQTPSHQVTQMGQEVILRCVPISNHLYFYWYRQILGQKVEFLVSFYNNEISEKSEIFDDQFSVERPDGSNFTLKIRSTKLEDSAMYFCASSVLAGAYNEQFFGPGTRLTVL.

The V gene is TRBV6-2 or TRBV6-3, the J gene TRBJ1-1, with 7 bases aligning to TRBD1. The CDR3 is made up of 15 amino acids. CDR1 is MNHEY, CDR2 SVGEGT, per germline. The V gene end was trimmed by 5 bases and the J gene end by 5 bases; junction bases not matched to a gene: 11. CDR3 region: CASSTGQAGGTEAFF. CDR3 coding DNA: TGTGCCAGCAGTACCGGACAGGCCGGGGGGACTGAAGCTTTCTTT.

The chain joins TRBV29-1 to TRBJ2-3; the D gene is possibly TRBD2 (7 bases). This CDR3 has 16 residues. Trimming shortened V by 0 bases and J by 1 base, and 14 bases separated the two germline ends. The V gene's germline CDR1 is SQVTM and CDR2 ANQGSEA. In DNA form, the CDR3 reads TGCAGCGTTGAAGATGGGCGGGGGCGAGGCACAGATACGCAGTATTTT. Its protein is CSVEDGRGRGTDTQYF.

In its sample, this clone was seen a few times. The chain uses TRBV29-1 and TRBJ1-2; D gene unclear. The V gene's germline CDR1 is SQVTM and CDR2 ANQGSEA. Between the trimmed V and J ends, which lost 6 bases and 3 bases, there was a span of 17 bases. This CDR3 comprises 14 residues. Written as DNA, the CDR3 is TGCAGCGTACGAAACTCCGGGTATGACTATGGCTACACCTTC. The encoded protein is CSVRNSGYDYGYTF.

This clone has more than one count but fewer than ten. Compared with germline, one end of the junction differs, possibly owing to a read error. V gene TRBV29-1 combines with J gene TRBJ1-2, with 8 bases that match TRBD1. The CDR3 length is 9 residues. Germline CDR1 is SQVTM and CDR2 is ANQGSEA. CDR3 DNA sequence: TGCAGCGTTGAACGGGGACAGGAGTTC. This codes for CSVERGQEF.

This chain links TRBV28 with TRBJ1-2; the D is unclear. The V and J ends lost 2 bases and 1 base respectively, with 8 bases between them. The germline V gene has CDR1 MDHEN and CDR2 SYDVKM. The CDR3 is 14 amino acids. CDR3 residues: CASSLAQSNYGYTF. The CDR3 DNA sequence: TGTGCCAGCAGTTTAGCACAGAGTAACTATGGCTACACCTTC.

The chain is built from TRBV6-5 and TRBJ1-5; tentatively, D is TRBD1 (5 bases). Germline V gives CDR1 MNHEY, CDR2 SVGAGI. V shed 6 bases and J shed 0 bases, with 12 bases lying between them. This CDR3 comprises 15 residues. DNA of the CDR3: TGTGCCAGCAGAAGGACACGGGATAGCAATCAGCCCCAGCATTTT. Its translation: CASRRTRDSNQPQHF.

The chain has TRBV19 and TRBJ1-3; tentatively, D is TRBD1 (5 bases). The CDR3 has 14 residues. V lost 3 bases and J 2 bases, leaving 8 bases between the germline ends. In germline, CDR1 is LNHDA, CDR2 SQIVND (reference sequence). The CDR3 region is CASSIQGTGNTIYF. The CDR3 coding sequence is TGTGCCAGTAGTATTCAGGGAACTGGAAACACCATATATTTT.

The rearrangement links TRBV2 to TRBJ2-5, with 10 bases fitting TRBD2. This CDR3 has 15 amino acids. The germline V gene encodes CDR1 SNHLY and CDR2 FYNNEI. With 2 bases clipped from V and 4 bases from J, the junction kept 4 bases outside the gene matches. The CDR3 sequence: CASSEPSGGTETQYF. The CDR3 nucleotides are TGTGCCAGCAGTGAACCTAGCGGGGGAACAGAGACCCAGTACTTC.

This clone showed up just a few times. The J gene is TRBJ2-7, the V gene TRBV9; 9 bases align to TRBD1. This CDR3 is 17 amino acids long. V shed 6 bases and J 0 bases; nucleotides not matched to a gene: 13. Germline CDR1 and CDR2: SGDLS and YYNGEE. CDR3 region: CASTITGGGGYSYEQYF. In nucleotides, the CDR3 is TGTGCCAGCACCATAACAGGGGGCGGCGGATACTCCTACGAGCAGTACTTC.

This clone was counted only a few times. The rearrangement joins TRBV27 to TRBJ1-4; weak D call: TRBD1 (6 bases). Germline V gene lookup returns CDR1 MNHEY and CDR2 SMNVEV (reference sequence). With 4 bases removed from V and 11 bases from J, the gap between germline ends came to 23 bases. The CDR3 is 16 residues long. The CDR3 region has the DNA TGTGCCAGCAGTTCGCTCTCTCCGGGACAACCAACCAAACTGTTTTTT. Encoded protein: CASSSLSPGQPTKLFF.

The J gene is TRBJ2-7, the V gene TRBV7-8; D might be TRBD1 (5 bases). This CDR3 has 13 amino acids. Germline CDR1 reads SGHVS; CDR2 reads FQNEAQ. The V and J ends lost 4 bases and 4 bases respectively, with 11 bases between them. The CDR3: CASSWNQGYEQYF. DNA for the CDR3: TGTGCCAGCAGCTGGAATCAGGGATACGAGCAGTACTTC. Full variable domain (remainder filled in from reference TRBV7-8 and TRBJ2-7): GAGVSQSPRYKVAKRGQDVALRCDPISGHVSLFWYQQALGQGPEFLTYFQNEAQLDKSGLPSDRFFAERPEGSVSTLKIQRTQQEDSAVYLCASSWNQGYEQYFGPGTRLTVT.

V is TRBV7-2 and J is TRBJ2-7; maybe TRBD1 (6 bases). The V gene's germline CDR1 is SGHTA and CDR2 FQGNSA. The CDR3 has 14 residues. V shed 0 bases and J shed 6 bases, with 12 bases lying between them. Written as DNA, the CDR3 is TGTGCCAGCAGCTTAGCGTCAGGGGCTGGCGAGCAGTACTTC. Protein product: CASSLASGAGEQYF.

This clone was detected a few times. This rearrangement joins TRBV7-2 to TRBJ2-7; tentatively, D is TRBD1 or TRBD2 (5 bases each). Germline V gene sequence: CDR1 SGHTA, CDR2 FQGNSA. The CDR3 runs 16 residues. Trimming took off 5 bases at V and 2 bases at J, with 19 bases between the two ends. Here the CDR3 reads CASSIQSGTPTYEQYF. The CDR3 region has the DNA TGTGCCAGCAGCATCCAGTCCGGGACGCCAACCTACGAGCAGTACTTC.

The chain combines TRBV4-3 with TRBJ1-4; maybe TRBD1 (6 bases). The CDR3 covers 15 residues. Trimming shortened V by 2 bases and J by 3 bases, and 10 bases separated the two germline ends. Germline V CDR1 and CDR2: LGHNA, YSLEER. Here the CDR3 reads CASSQSGTPNEKLFF. CDR3 bases: TGCGCCAGCAGCCAATCCGGGACACCTAATGAAAAACTGTTTTTT.

The chain carries TRBV28 and TRBJ1-2; D not resolved. V was trimmed by 6 bases and J by 6 bases, leaving 17 bases between them. Germline CDR1 is MDHEN and CDR2 is SYDVKM. The CDR3 contains 14 residues. DNA for the CDR3: TGTGCCAGCAGGGGTTCCCCGGGAAATAATGGCTACACCTTC. This encodes CASRGSPGNNGYTF.

The chain joins TRBV13 to TRBJ2-3, with 8 nucleotides matching TRBD2. The CDR3 runs 14 residues. From germline, CDR1 is PRHDT and CDR2 FYEKMQ (reference sequence). J lost 0 bases, V lost 6 bases, and 2 bases had no gene match. CDR3 nucleotides: TGTGCCAGCAGTCGCGGGGGGAGCACAGATACGCAGTATTTT. It specifies CASSRGGSTDTQYF. Combining the CDR3 with reference TRBV13 and TRBJ2-3 gives the whole variable domain AAGVIQSPRHLIKEKRETATLKCYPIPRHDTVYWYQQGPGQDPQFLISFYEKMQSDKGSIPDRFSAQQFSDYHSELNMSSLELGDSALYFCASSRGGSTDTQYFGPGTRLTVL.